These T cell receptor beta chains were read from a single sample in a study of T cell repertoires in cytomegalovirus infection. TCRdb independently ran MiXCR on the reads; one entry per CDR3 protein. Of approximately 1,000,000 distinct CDR3 sequences in the sample, less than 35% were seen once. Their recognized antigens are unknown. Material: cultured CD8+ T cells from PBMCs, obtained from culture after CMV antigen stimulation. These receptors all come from a human donor in good health (CMV status not recorded). Some clones in this sample may be carry-over from other donors' samples. Each CDR3 is given with its conserved first and last residue. The D gene is left open where the match is weak. Rows give clone size only sometimes, using once, few, many, or a class for an expanded clone.

size: -; V: TRBV3-1; J: TRBJ2-1; D: TRBD2; CDR3: CASTIAGGHNEQFF; DNA: TGTGCCAGCACAATAGCGGGGGGTCACAATGAGCAGTTCTTC
size: many; V: TRBV7-2; J: TRBJ2-5; D: TRBD2; CDR3: CAGGFLDGTSGSQETQYF; DNA: TGTGCCGGGGGCTTCCTCGACGGGACTAGCGGGTCCCAAGAGACCCAGTACTTC
size: many; V: TRBV7-6; J: TRBJ2-3; D: TRBD1; CDR3: CASSSGQVEADTQYF; DNA: TGTGCCAGCAGCTCGGGACAGGTTGAGGCAGATACGCAGTATTTT
size: -; V: TRBV9; J: TRBJ2-3; D: TRBD2; CDR3: CASSVNIAGGADTQYF; DNA: TGTGCCAGCAGCGTAAACATTGCGGGGGGAGCAGATACGCAGTATTTT
size: few; V: TRBV6-6; J: TRBJ1-4; D: -; CDR3: CASTRGRAATNEKLFF; DNA: TGTGCCAGCACCCGCGGAAGGGCGGCAACTAATGAAAAACTGTTTTTT
size: few; V: TRBV7-6; J: TRBJ1-5; D: -; CDR3: CASSLALYQPQHF; DNA: TGTGCCAGCAGCTTAGCATTATATCAGCCCCAGCATTTT
size: -; V: TRBV27; J: TRBJ2-2; D: TRBD2; CDR3: CASSLGPGLGYGELFF; DNA: TGTGCCAGCAGCCTCGGACCGGGACTAGGGTACGGGGAGCTGTTTTTT
size: -; V: TRBV12-3/TRBV12-4; J: TRBJ2-1; D: -; CDR3: CASSPTRDRHSSGIF; DNA: TGTGCCAGCAGCCCTACCAGGGACCGCCACTCGTCAGGGATCTTC
size: few; V: TRBV6-5; J: TRBJ2-7; D: -; CDR3: CASSYYGGRGYEQYF; DNA: TGTGCCAGCAGTTACTACGGGGGCAGGGGGTACGAGCAGTACTTC
size: once; V: TRBV7-9; J: TRBJ2-1; D: TRBD2; CDR3: CASSLAGRGGYNEQFF; DNA: TGTGCCAGCAGCTTAGCCGGCCGGGGGGGGTACAATGAGCAGTTCTTC
size: -; V: TRBV7-9; J: TRBJ2-5; D: TRBD1; CDR3: CASSSARDRERQETQYF; DNA: TGTGCCAGCAGCTCCGCCCGGGACAGGGAACGCCAAGAGACCCAGTACTTC
size: few; V: TRBV11-2; J: TRBJ1-1; D: -; CDR3: CASSLEPLAAEAFF; DNA: TGTGCCAGCAGCTTAGAACCCCTGGCAGCCGAAGCTTTCTTT
size: few; V: TRBV12-3/TRBV12-4; J: TRBJ1-6; D: TRBD1; CDR3: CASSLTGWNSPLHF; DNA: TGTGCCAGCAGTCTGACAGGGTGGAATTCACCCCTCCACTTT
size: few; V: TRBV18; J: TRBJ2-3; D: -; CDR3: CASSPPYGDTQYF; DNA: TGTGCCAGCTCACCACCTTACGGAGATACGCAGTATTTT
size: -; V: TRBV7-8; J: TRBJ2-5; D: -; CDR3: CASSKGVGVQETQYF; DNA: TGTGCCAGCAGCAAAGGAGTAGGTGTCCAAGAGACCCAGTACTTC
size: -; V: TRBV12-3/TRBV12-4; J: TRBJ2-7; D: -; CDR3: CASRYDDKPYEQYF; DNA: TGTGCCAGCAGATACGATGACAAGCCCTACGAGCAGTACTTC
size: -; V: TRBV24-1; J: TRBJ2-5; D: -; CDR3: CATSDLDVEETQYF; DNA: TGTGCCACCAGTGATCTTGACGTCGAGGAGACCCAGTACTTC
size: few; V: TRBV19; J: TRBJ2-6; D: -; CDR3: CASFDLYSGANVLTF; DNA: TGTGCCAGTTTTGACCTCTATTCTGGGGCCAACGTCCTGACTTTC
size: -; V: TRBV12-3/TRBV12-4; J: TRBJ1-2; D: TRBD1; CDR3: CASSSGRDRGISNYGHTF; DNA: TGTGCCAGCAGCTCGGGCAGGGACAGGGGGATTTCTAACTATGGCCACACCTTC
size: few; V: TRBV10-3; J: TRBJ2-3; D: -; CDR3: CAIMNPGEADTQYF; DNA: TGTGCCATCATGAATCCGGGGGAGGCAGATACGCAGTATTTT
size: -; V: TRBV6-2/TRBV6-3; J: TRBJ2-4; D: -; CDR3: CASSYSGSGKNIQYF; DNA: TGTGCCAGCAGTTACTCAGGATCGGGCAAAAACATTCAGTACTTC
size: -; V: TRBV4-3; J: TRBJ2-2; D: -; CDR3: CASSQEGAQGNTGELFF; DNA: TGCGCCAGCAGCCAAGAGGGGGCCCAGGGGAACACCGGGGAGCTGTTTTTT
size: -; V: TRBV2; J: TRBJ2-1; D: -; CDR3: CASSPSEALGYEQFF; DNA: TGTGCCAGCAGTCCTTCAGAGGCATTGGGATATGAGCAGTTCTTC
size: -; V: TRBV4-1; J: TRBJ1-5; D: -; CDR3: CASSQEAAVGNQPQHF; DNA: TGCGCCAGCAGCCAAGAGGCGGCGGTGGGCAATCAGCCCCAGCATTTT
size: few; V: TRBV25-1; J: TRBJ1-1; D: -; CDR3: CASSEYLIGQYMNTEAFF; DNA: TGTGCCAGCAGTGAATATCTTATTGGACAGTACATGAACACTGAAGCTTTCTTT
size: few; V: TRBV6-1; J: TRBJ1-1; D: -; CDR3: CASSPGWGMNTEAFF; DNA: TGTGCCAGCAGCCCCGGGTGGGGGATGAACACTGAAGCTTTCTTT
size: many; V: TRBV4-2; J: TRBJ2-1; D: TRBD1; CDR3: CASSQVGQGANEQFF; DNA: TGTGCCAGCAGCCAAGTCGGACAGGGGGCGAATGAGCAGTTCTTC
size: -; V: TRBV27; J: TRBJ2-7; D: -; CDR3: CASRGTASYEQYF; DNA: TGTGCCAGCAGAGGGACGGCATCCTACGAGCAGTACTTC
size: many; V: TRBV12-3/TRBV12-4; J: TRBJ1-5; D: -; CDR3: CASSLRISGNQPQHF; DNA: TGTGCCAGCAGCTTGAGAATTAGCGGCAATCAGCCCCAGCATTTT
size: medium-sized; V: TRBV6-1; J: TRBJ2-7; D: TRBD2; CDR3: CASSDYRDYPYEQYF; DNA: TGTGCCAGCAGTGATTACCGGGACTATCCCTACGAGCAGTACTTC
size: -; V: TRBV7-9; J: TRBJ2-1; D: TRBD2; CDR3: CASNGASGDPSSYNEQFF; DNA: TGTGCCAGCAACGGGGCTAGCGGGGATCCTAGCTCCTACAATGAGCAGTTCTTC
size: -; V: TRBV4-1; J: TRBJ2-1; D: -; CDR3: CASSQYTGLPPHYYNEQFF; DNA: TGCGCCAGCAGCCAATATACTGGACTTCCACCCCACTACTACAATGAGCAGTTCTTC
size: -; V: TRBV3-1; J: TRBJ2-7; D: -; CDR3: CASSQAAWAGYEQYF; DNA: TGTGCCAGCAGCCAAGCAGCCTGGGCGGGATACGAGCAGTACTTC
size: -; V: TRBV7-6; J: TRBJ1-2; D: -; CDR3: CASSTGQNGYTF; DNA: TGTGCCAGCAGCACCGGACAGAACGGCTACACCTTC
size: -; V: TRBV5-5; J: TRBJ1-4; D: -; CDR3: CASSLVGSIDEKLFF; DNA: TGTGCCAGCAGCTTGGTAGGCAGTATCGATGAAAAACTGTTTTTT
size: few; V: TRBV7-9; J: TRBJ2-1; D: -; CDR3: CASSLAMQFF; DNA: TGTGCCAGCAGCCTAGCCATGCAGTTCTTC
size: -; V: TRBV19; J: TRBJ2-3; D: -; CDR3: CASSMAFYTDTQYF; DNA: TGTGCCAGTAGTATGGCTTTCTACACAGATACGCAGTATTTT
size: few; V: TRBV4-1; J: TRBJ2-7; D: -; CDR3: CASSQGLGVSYEQYF; DNA: TGCGCCAGCAGCCAAGGTTTGGGGGTCTCCTACGAGCAGTACTTC
size: few; V: TRBV7-9; J: TRBJ2-5; D: -; CDR3: CASSRQGLQETQYF; DNA: TGTGCCAGCAGCCGCCAAGGACTACAAGAGACCCAGTACTTC
size: -; V: TRBV5-6; J: TRBJ1-1; D: -; CDR3: CANSLEGWTEAFF; DNA: TGTGCCAACAGCCTGGAGGGATGGACTGAAGCTTTCTTT
size: once; V: TRBV4-1; J: TRBJ2-1; D: TRBD2; CDR3: CASSPSLPGGINEQFF; DNA: TGCGCCAGCAGCCCGTCTTTGCCGGGGGGGATCAATGAGCAGTTCTTC
size: -; V: TRBV19; J: TRBJ2-5; D: TRBD2; CDR3: CASSVSSGGLETQYF; DNA: TGTGCCAGTAGTGTCTCTAGCGGGGGGCTAGAGACCCAGTACTTC
size: -; V: TRBV19; J: TRBJ1-1; D: -; CDR3: CASSIGGIGLAFF; DNA: TGTGCCAGTAGTATTGGAGGGATAGGGCTTGCTTTCTTT
size: -; V: TRBV6-2/TRBV6-3; J: TRBJ2-1; D: TRBD1; CDR3: CASSTTGGAYNEQFF; DNA: TGTGCCAGCAGTACGACAGGGGGGGCCTACAATGAGCAGTTCTTC
size: -; V: TRBV19; J: TRBJ1-5; D: TRBD1; CDR3: CASKWQGGYSNQPQHF; DNA: TGTGCCAGTAAATGGCAGGGGGGGTATAGCAATCAGCCCCAGCATTTT
size: -; V: TRBV27; J: TRBJ2-5; D: -; CDR3: CASSLGSGATRETQYF; DNA: TGTGCCAGCAGTTTAGGATCAGGGGCTACCCGGGAGACCCAGTACTTC
size: few; V: TRBV7-9; J: TRBJ2-3; D: -; CDR3: CASSSGKDTQYF; DNA: TGTGCCAGCAGCTCCGGGAAGGATACGCAGTATTTT
size: few; V: TRBV28; J: TRBJ1-5; D: TRBD1; CDR3: CASSGDRASQPQHF; DNA: TGTGCCAGCAGCGGGGACAGGGCAAGTCAGCCCCAGCATTTT
size: many; V: TRBV7-2; J: TRBJ2-3; D: -; CDR3: CASSLVGAVTDTQYF; DNA: TGTGCCAGCAGCTTAGTAGGGGCGGTCACAGATACGCAGTATTTT
size: few; V: TRBV12-5; J: TRBJ1-6; D: -; CDR3: CASGSRDGFSYNSPLHF; DNA: TGTGCTAGTGGTTCCCGGGACGGATTCTCCTATAATTCACCCCTCCACTTT
size: few; V: TRBV12-5; J: TRBJ1-1; D: -; CDR3: CASGFYGGIGLGNTEAFF; DNA: TGTGCTAGTGGTTTTTATGGAGGGATCGGGTTGGGGAACACTGAAGCTTTCTTT
size: few; V: TRBV5-6; J: TRBJ2-2; D: -; CDR3: CASSPEDDNTGELFF; DNA: TGTGCCAGCAGCCCCGAGGACGATAACACCGGGGAGCTGTTTTTT